This TCR beta chain was found in a study of T-cell memory formation after mild COVID-19. The CDR3 has 16 amino acids. Looked up from germline, CDR1 is MGHDK and CDR2 is SYGVNS. Of note for this clonotype: The junction shows a germline mismatch at one end, possibly a read error.

Each CDR3 protein is one row after TCRdb ran MiXCR on the 5' RACE reads. The sample carries under 400,000 distinct CDR3 sequences, more than 20% recorded once. Material for sequencing was PBMCs or a T cell subset sorted from them (not recorded which). The chain couples TRBV25-1 to TRBJ1-3; possibly TRBD1 for D (6 bases). The sequence came from an adult woman who had mild COVID-19 (a few samples of this study predate the infection). Cell type and time point are not known. This chain's CDR3 is CASSELGAGSGDTIYF. Here the CDR3 DNA reads TGTGCCAGCAGCGAACTGGGGGCCGGCTCTGGAGACACCATATATTTT.